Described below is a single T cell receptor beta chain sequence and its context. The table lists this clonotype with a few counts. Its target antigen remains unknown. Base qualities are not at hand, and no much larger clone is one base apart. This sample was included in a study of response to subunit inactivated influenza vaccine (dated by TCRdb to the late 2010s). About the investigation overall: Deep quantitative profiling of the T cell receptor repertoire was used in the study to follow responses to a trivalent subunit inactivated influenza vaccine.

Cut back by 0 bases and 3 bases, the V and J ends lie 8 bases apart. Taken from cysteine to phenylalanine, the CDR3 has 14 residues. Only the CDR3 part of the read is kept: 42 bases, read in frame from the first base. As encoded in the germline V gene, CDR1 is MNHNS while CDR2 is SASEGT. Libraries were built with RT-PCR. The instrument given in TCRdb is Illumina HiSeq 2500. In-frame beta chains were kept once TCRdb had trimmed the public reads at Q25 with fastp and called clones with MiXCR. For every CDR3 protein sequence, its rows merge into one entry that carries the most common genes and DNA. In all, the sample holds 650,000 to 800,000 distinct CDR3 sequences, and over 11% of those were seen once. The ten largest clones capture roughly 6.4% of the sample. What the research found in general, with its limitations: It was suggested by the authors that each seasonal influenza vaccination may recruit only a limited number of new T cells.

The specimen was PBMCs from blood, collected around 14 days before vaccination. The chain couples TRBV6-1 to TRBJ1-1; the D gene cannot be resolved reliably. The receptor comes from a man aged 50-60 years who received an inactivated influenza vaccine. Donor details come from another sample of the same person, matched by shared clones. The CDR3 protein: CASSEAGRYTEAFF. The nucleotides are TGTGCCAGCAGTGAAGCCGGAAGGTACACTGAAGCTTTCTTT.